The rows below give T cell receptor beta chains drawn from one sample of a study of control samples from healthy donors and cancer patients. Repertoires were generated with immunoSEQ multiplex PCR, while TCRdb's copy carries only in-frame clones and drops some. In the table there are roughly 40,000 clones, approximately 90% of which are singletons. Sequencing used blood. The source of these receptors is a woman aged 50 to 60 in good health. CDR3s include the opening cysteine and the closing phenylalanine or tryptophan. The order of the fields is J gene, D gene, V gene, CDR3 protein, CDR3 DNA. D genes are given only for firm matches.

TRBJ2-3	TRBD2	TRBV7-2	CASSPLERGRSTDTQYF	TGTGCCAGCAGCCCCCTTGAGCGGGGGAGGAGCACAGATACGCAGTATTTT
TRBJ1-3	NA	TRBV28	CASRPSSSGNTIYF	TGTGCCAGCAGGCCCTCCTCCTCTGGAAACACCATATATTTT
TRBJ1-3	NA	TRBV6-5	CASSPPGEVTIYF	TGTGCCAGCAGCCCGCCAGGGGAAGTCACCATATATTTT
TRBJ2-7	TRBD2	TRBV7-2	CASSPRAGSSYEQYF	TGTGCCAGCAGCCCCCGAGCGGGGAGTTCCTACGAGCAGTACTTC
TRBJ2-1	TRBD1	TRBV29-1	CSVGTGGSREQFF	TGCAGCGTCGGAACAGGGGGCTCAAGGGAGCAGTTCTTC
TRBJ1-1	NA	TRBV27	CASLNRAGGTEAFF	TGTGCCAGCCTCAACAGGGCTGGCGGCACTGAAGCTTTCTTT
TRBJ2-3	NA	TRBV19	CASTLIGERTFPTDTQYF	TGTGCCAGTACCCTAATTGGAGAGCGGACATTCCCCACAGATACGCAGTATTTT
TRBJ2-2	NA	TRBV7-9	CASSLRSGELFF	TGTGCCAGCAGCTTAAGATCCGGGGAGCTGTTTTTT
TRBJ2-5	NA	TRBV13	CASSGPGDSTIETQYF	TGTGCCAGCAGCGGGCCCGGGGACTCTACGATCGAGACCCAGTACTTC
TRBJ2-5	NA	TRBV5-4	CASSLMPKETQYF	TGTGCCAGCAGCTTGATGCCCAAAGAGACCCAGTACTTC
TRBJ1-2	NA	TRBV3-1/TRBV3-2	CASSQGHGYTF	TGTGCCAGTAGCCAAGGGCATGGCTACACCTTC
TRBJ1-2	TRBD1	TRBV28	CASSLPYRGTGYTF	TGTGCCAGCAGTTTACCCTACAGGGGGACGGGCTACACCTTC
TRBJ1-6	TRBD1	TRBV5-1	CASSLAAGGSLNNSPLHF	TGCGCCAGCAGCTTGGCTGCAGGGGGTTCCCTGAATAATTCACCCCTCCACTTT
TRBJ1-2	NA	TRBV6-5	CASSPKGPYGYTF	TGTGCCAGCAGTCCGAAAGGCCCCTATGGCTACACCTTC
TRBJ1-5	TRBD1	TRBV11-3	CASSEGQGTIPPKESPQHF	TGTGCCAGCAGCGAAGGACAGGGCACAATTCCCCCAAAAGAGTCCCCCCAGCATTTT
TRBJ1-2	NA	TRBV19	CASSSLSGTPNRRASEVRYGYTF	TGTGCCAGTAGTAGTCTTAGCGGGACACCTAACCGAAGGGCTAGCGAAGTCCGCTATGGCTACACCTTC
TRBJ2-1	NA	TRBV10-3	CAGGPGRGTGNNEQFF	TGTGCCGGAGGGCCGGGGAGGGGGACAGGTAATAATGAGCAGTTCTTC
TRBJ1-1	NA	TRBV6-2/TRBV6-3	CASSYSSSTVDRNTEAFF	TGTGCCAGCAGTTACTCTTCCTCGACCGTAGACAGGAACACTGAAGCTTTCTTT
TRBJ2-5	NA	TRBV4-3	CASSPEYSQGTQYF	TGCGCCAGCAGCCCGGAATATAGCCAAGGGACCCAGTACTTC
TRBJ1-1	NA	TRBV6-2/TRBV6-3	CASSQAEERTEAFF	TGTGCCAGCAGTCAAGCGGAGGAGAGGACTGAAGCTTTCTTT
TRBJ1-1	NA	TRBV5-4	CASSRTGNTEAFF	TGTGCCAGCAGCAGGACGGGGAACACTGAAGCTTTCTTT
TRBJ2-1	NA	TRBV6-2/TRBV6-3	CASTPLLRAEYNEQFF	TGTGCCAGCACCCCCCTACTAAGGGCCGAGTACAATGAGCAGTTCTTC
TRBJ1-1	NA	TRBV6-6	CASTSSGGDSEAFF	TGTGCCAGCACCTCATCCGGGGGGGATTCTGAAGCTTTCTTT
TRBJ1-5	TRBD1	TRBV29-1	CSVRGRGQPQHF	TGCAGCGTCAGGGGGCGCGGTCAGCCCCAGCATTTT
TRBJ2-3	NA	TRBV19	CASSLLGGPTTDTQYF	TGTGCCAGTAGTTTGCTGGGGGGGCCCACCACAGATACGCAGTATTTT
TRBJ1-2	NA	TRBV7-9	CASSRPGANYGSYTF	TGTGCCAGCAGCCGACCGGGGGCTAACTATGGTAGCTACACCTTC
TRBJ1-1	NA	TRBV6-6	CASSPSRPGPGWTEAFF	TGTGCCAGCAGTCCCTCAAGGCCGGGACCTGGTTGGACTGAAGCTTTCTTT
TRBJ2-2	NA	TRBV6-1	CASSELRDTGELFF	TGTGCCAGCAGTGAACTAAGAGACACCGGGGAGCTGTTTTTT